This T cell receptor beta chain came from a study of blood T cell repertoires in COVID-19. Turning to the study itself: Both acute and convalescent COVID-19 samples were obtained from the United States, Italy and Spain. T cells, B-cell-depleted T cells, or PBMCs supplied cDNA or gDNA.

Germline lookup yields CDR1 SGHVS and CDR2 FQNEAQ. CDR3 size: 13 residues. Deletions cut 2 bases from V and 8 bases from J, with 12 bases between. Source study methods: Reference gene primer amplification gave nucleated cell count estimates. The protocol was immunoSEQ multiplex PCR, while the TCRdb copy is restricted to in-frame clones and leaves out a portion. V, J and clone size were drawn from that table, and D and trimming were deduced from the DNA. The sample has about 180,000 clones, approximately 85% seen once; the top ten hold roughly 3%. Sequences were obtained from peripheral blood. The chain joins TRBV7-8 to TRBJ1-2, with a possible D match to TRBD1 (5 bases). The source of this sequence is a man in his fifties or sixties with acute or convalescent COVID-19. Here the CDR3 reads CASSLWGGVGYTF. The CDR3 DNA reads TGTGCCAGCAGCTTATGGGGGGGTGTGGGCTACACCTTC.